Sequencing of this T cell receptor beta chain was carried out in a study of human T cells and chemical hapten exposure. TCRdb recomputed calls from the RACE reads with MiXCR, one row per CDR3 protein. This sample has fewer than 90,000 distinct CDR3 sequences, with around 7% found just once. The time point is: patch test 2, 6 weeks after DPC sensitization. The treatment here: therapeutic diphenylcyclopropenone sensitization with weekly scalp DPC. This clonotype was seen a handful of times. The sequenced sample was whole blood, obtained in connection with sensitization to the hapten diphenylcyclopropenone (DPC). The clonotype originates from a woman aged 25-40 years with alopecia areata. Some clones in this sample may be carry-over from other donors' samples.

In DNA form, the CDR3 reads TGTGCCAGCAGCTCCCCTAGGACGGTCTATGGCTACACCTTC. Protein sequence: CASSSPRTVYGYTF. The chain links TRBV11-2 to TRBJ1-2, with unresolved D. The CDR3 has 14 residues. V was shortened by 4 bases and J by 4 bases, with 13 bases between the two germline ends. Germline V CDR1 and CDR2: SGHAT, FQNNGV.